This TCR beta chain was identified during a study of blood T cell repertoires in COVID-19. Germline CDR1 KGHSH, CDR2 LQKENI. V lost 3 bases, J lost 4 bases, and 9 bases stayed unmatched. The length of the CDR3 is 16 residues. In the study's own analysis: Estimation of nucleated cell counts was performed using reference gene primer amplification. Sequencing was performed with immunoSEQ multiplex PCR; in TCRdb, only in-frame clones are kept and a portion is missing. The V and J calls and clone size are taken from that table; D and trimming were inferred from the DNA. The table lists roughly 74,000 clones, 84% of them singletons, with around a third in the top ten.

The rearrangement uses TRBV18 and TRBJ2-1; TRBD1 aligns across 7 bases. What was sequenced was peripheral blood. The TCR was taken from a man aged 65 to 79 with acute or convalescent COVID-19. This CDR3 is CASSPPGDSHYNEQFF. As DNA, the CDR3 is TGTGCCAGCTCACCTCCTGGGGACAGTCATTACAATGAGCAGTTCTTC. Based on the CDR3 plus reference TRBV18 and TRBJ2-1, the full variable domain is NAGVMQNPRHLVRRRGQEARLRCSPMKGHSHVYWYRQLPEEGLKFMVYLQKENIIDESGMPKERFSAEFPKEGPSILRIQQVVRGDSAAYFCASSPPGDSHYNEQFFGPGTRLTVL.